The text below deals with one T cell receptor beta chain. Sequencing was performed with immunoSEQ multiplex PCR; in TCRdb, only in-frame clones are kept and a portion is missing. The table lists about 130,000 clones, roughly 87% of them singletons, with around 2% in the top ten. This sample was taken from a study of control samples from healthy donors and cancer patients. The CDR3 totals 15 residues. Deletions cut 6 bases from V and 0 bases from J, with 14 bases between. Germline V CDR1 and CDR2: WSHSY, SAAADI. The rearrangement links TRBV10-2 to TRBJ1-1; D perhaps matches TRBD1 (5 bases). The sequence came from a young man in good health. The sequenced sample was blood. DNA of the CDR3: TGCGCCAGCAGCGTTAGGGACCGATTGAACACTGAAGCTTTCTTT. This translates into CASSVRDRLNTEAFF.